The next 2 T cell receptor beta chains were all read from a single sample in a study of OX40 agonist ivuxolimab in advanced cancers. Profiled with immunoSEQ multiplex PCR; TCRdb holds only in-frame clones, not every one. The table lists around 80,000 clones, nearly 95% of them singletons. Sequencing used CD4+ or CD8+ T cells sorted from blood, obtained in a trial of the OX40 agonist ivuxolimab. All receptors come from an adult with an advanced solid tumor such as melanoma, head and neck, liver or kidney cancer.

V usage is TRBV29-1 and J usage is TRBJ1-1; D remains unclear. Germline-derived CDR1 and CDR2 are SQVTM and ANQGSEA. The CDR3 length is 10 residues. V was cut by 4 bases and J by 4 bases, with 4 bases left in between. The CDR3 spells CSVVSTEAFF. CDR3 DNA sequence: TGCAGCGTTGTGAGCACTGAAGCTTTCTTT.

V and J are TRBV11-2 and TRBJ1-1; no definite D call. Between the trimmed V and J ends, which lost 5 bases and 2 bases, there was a span of 6 bases. CDR1 and CDR2 from the germline V gene are SGHAT and FQNNGV. The CDR3 sequence is 12 residues long. The CDR3: CASSLLNTEAFF. CDR3 nucleotide sequence: TGTGCCAGCAGCCTTCTAAACACTGAAGCTTTCTTT.